The 19 T cell receptor beta chains reported below all come from one sample, sequenced in a study of blood T cell repertoires in COVID-19. TCRdb keeps only in-frame clones here, not all; method: immunoSEQ multiplex PCR. The table shows around 49,000 clones, with 65% to 90% occurring only once. The sample taken for sequencing was peripheral blood. These receptors were collected from a woman aged 60-75 years with acute or convalescent COVID-19.

The CDR3 nucleotides read TGTGCCACCACTCCCCGCGGGACCCCTGGAAACACCATATATTTT. Protein sequence: CATTPRGTPGNTIYF. The chain carries TRBV3-1 (or the pseudogene TRBV3-2) and TRBJ1-3; perhaps TRBD1 as D (5 bases). CDR1 is LGHDT and CDR2 is YNNKEL in the germline V gene (reference sequence). The CDR3 runs 15 residues. V was pared by 10 bases and J by 2 bases, with 18 bases between.

CDR3 in DNA: TGCGCCAGCAAGGGACAGGGGTTTAATGAGCAGTTCTTC. Protein product: CASKGQGFNEQFF. The chain couples TRBV5-1 to TRBJ2-1, with 10 bases lining up with TRBD1. Germline V gene sequence: CDR1 SGHRS, CDR2 YFSETQ. Trimming cost V 6 bases and J 7 bases; bases outside gene matches: 4. The CDR3 length is 13 residues.

J is TRBJ1-2 and V is TRBV28; 7 nucleotides agree with TRBD1. CDR3 length: 16 amino acids. Germline CDR1 reads MDHEN; CDR2 reads SYDVKM. Trimming took 5 bases from V and 3 from J; bases not matched to a gene: 12. CDR3 protein: CASSTPGQDSDYGYTF. DNA of the CDR3: TGTGCCAGCAGTACACCCGGACAGGATTCTGACTATGGCTACACCTTC.

The chain employs TRBV5-6 and TRBJ1-1; D is unclear. The V end was cut by 6 bases, the J end by 6 bases, with 15 bases between. This CDR3 spans 13 amino acids. CDR1 is SGHDT, CDR2 YYEEEE, per germline. For the CDR3, the DNA is TGTGCCAGCAATACAGCAACCGGCTCTGAAGCTTTCTTT. It codes for CASNTATGSEAFF.

The rearrangement joins TRBV12-3 or TRBV12-4 to TRBJ2-1, with D possibly TRBD2 on 6 matching bases. The V end lost 6 bases, the J end lost 8 bases, and 11 bases lay between the germline ends. The CDR3 extends over 12 amino acids. Here the CDR3 DNA reads TGTGCCAGCAGCAGACTAGGGTATGAGCAGTTCTTC. Its translation is CASSRLGYEQFF.

The V and J genes are TRBV3-1 (or the pseudogene TRBV3-2) and TRBJ1-2; a weak D match, TRBD1 (5 bases). CDR1 is LGHDT, CDR2 YNNKEL, per germline (reference sequence). Trimming left V 6 bases short and J 4 bases short, with 12 bases between. This CDR3 comprises 13 residues. CDR3 in amino acids: CASRIGAGYGYTF. Written as DNA, the CDR3 is TGTGCCAGCAGAATAGGGGCCGGCTATGGCTACACCTTC.

V is TRBV7-2 and J is TRBJ1-1; D gene uncertain. The CDR3 length is 17 residues. Germline V gene sequence: CDR1 SGHTA, CDR2 FQGNSA. V dropped 7 bases and J dropped 0 bases, with 21 bases sitting between them. The CDR3, as DNA: TGTGCCAGCACCTACGGCTCCCACCCGGAGATGAACACTGAAGCTTTCTTT. Its protein is CASTYGSHPEMNTEAFF.

V usage is TRBV4-2 and J usage is TRBJ1-5; D ambiguous. The CDR3 spans 15 residues. Trimming took off 0 bases at V and 8 bases at J, with 14 bases between the two ends. Germline values: CDR1 LGHNA, CDR2 YNFKEQ. Here the CDR3 DNA reads TGTGCCAGCAGCCAAGATTGGTCCGGTCTCGAGCCCCAGCATTTT. Protein sequence: CASSQDWSGLEPQHF.

The rearrangement joins TRBV19 to TRBJ1-5, with 7 bases that match TRBD1. The J segment lost 2 bases and the V segment lost 10 bases, leaving 5 bases of the junction unmatched. The CDR3 runs 13 residues. Germline assignment: CDR1 LNHDA and CDR2 SQIVND (reference sequence). In nucleotides, the CDR3 is TGTGCCACCAGACAGGGTGGCAATCAGCCCCAGCATTTT. Translated, it gives CATRQGGNQPQHF.

CDR3 amino acids: CSASVPGQGDYYGYTF. The CDR3 bases are TGCAGTGCTAGTGTGCCGGGACAGGGGGATTACTATGGCTACACCTTC. This chain joins TRBV20-1 and TRBJ1-2, with 11 bases matching TRBD1. The CDR3 is 16 amino acids. Per germline, CDR1 DFQATT and CDR2 SNEGSKA (reference sequence). After removal of 3 bases from V and 3 bases from J, the junction contained 9 bases not matched to a gene.

This chain links TRBV2 with TRBJ1-1; D ambiguous. V dropped 1 base and J dropped 5 bases, with 8 bases sitting between them. The germline V gene encodes CDR1 SNHLY and CDR2 FYNNEI. The CDR3 extends over 13 amino acids. The CDR3 bases are TGTGCCAGCAGTGAAGAAGATAGAACTGAAGCTTTCTTT. This encodes CASSEEDRTEAFF.

The chain employs TRBV19 and TRBJ1-2; 10 bases fit TRBD1. V was pared by 5 bases and J by 4 bases, with 10 bases of the junction left unmatched. The germline CDR1 and CDR2 sequences are LNHDA and SQIVND (reference sequence). This CDR3 contains 16 residues. The CDR3 loop is CASSSSATGGGYGYTF. The CDR3 DNA reads as TGTGCCAGTAGTTCAAGCGCGACAGGGGGCGGCTATGGCTACACCTTC.

The genes are TRBV6-5 and TRBJ1-4; perhaps TRBD1 as D (6 bases). CDR3 size: 15 residues. Germline assignment: CDR1 MNHEY and CDR2 SVGAGI. V was cut by 7 bases and J by 7 bases, with 19 bases left in between. The CDR3: CASIKTGTSFEKLFF. In DNA form, the CDR3 reads TGTGCCAGCATAAAAACCGGGACAAGTTTTGAAAAACTGTTTTTT.

The chain couples TRBV20-1 to TRBJ2-5; TRBD2 agrees at 14 bases. The germline CDR1 and CDR2 sequences are DFQATT and SNEGSKA (reference sequence). The trim removed 3 bases at V and 7 bases at J, leaving 19 bases unmatched. The CDR3 runs 19 residues. CDR3 nucleotide sequence: TGCAGTGCTAGTCTCCTTAGGGGACTAGCGGGAGAGGGGTTTGGGACCCAGTACTTC. It encodes CSASLLRGLAGEGFGTQYF.

The gene calls are TRBV2 and TRBJ2-1; 12 bases align to TRBD2. The V gene's germline CDR1 is SNHLY and CDR2 FYNNEI. The ends lost 0 bases at V and 7 bases at J; junction bases unmatched: 13. This CDR3 comprises 19 residues. The CDR3 spells CASSEAVRGLAGYGNEQFF. The DNA for the CDR3 is TGTGCCAGCAGTGAAGCAGTAAGGGGACTAGCGGGTTATGGTAATGAGCAGTTCTTC.

The chain has TRBV10-3 and TRBJ2-2; 7 bases map to TRBD1. V lost 6 bases and J lost 3; bases outside the gene matches: 1. Germline loops: CDR1 ENHRY, CDR2 SYGVKD. This CDR3 is built from 13 residues. As DNA, the CDR3 is TGTGCCATCAGCGGGACAGACACCGGGGAGCTGTTTTTT. Residues: CAISGTDTGELFF.

This clone appeared once. The chain joins TRBV5-1 to TRBJ2-3, with D perhaps TRBD1 (5 bases). The ends were cut back, 0 bases at V and 0 bases at J, with 8 bases in the middle. The germline gives CDR1 SGHRS, CDR2 YFSETQ. The CDR3 runs to 15 residues. The CDR3 DNA reads as TGCGCCAGCAGCTTGGCAGGGCAGAGCACAGATACGCAGTATTTT. It yields the protein CASSLAGQSTDTQYF.

The chain joins TRBV6-2 or TRBV6-3 to TRBJ2-1; maybe TRBD2 (6 bases). Deletions cut 4 bases from V and 1 base from J, with 11 bases between. The CDR3 totals 15 residues. Per the germline V gene, CDR1 is MNHEY and CDR2 is SVGEGT. In nucleotides, the CDR3 is TGTGCCAGCAGTTTTAGCGGACTTTCCTACAATGAGCAGTTCTTC. Translated: CASSFSGLSYNEQFF.

This clone was counted only a few times. The chain is built from TRBV30 and TRBJ1-2; no clear D. CDR3 length equals 14 residues. V lost 1 base and J 2 bases, leaving 11 bases between the germline ends. Germline lookup yields CDR1 GTSNPN and CDR2 SVGIG (reference sequence). The CDR3 here is CAWSAAGLNYGYTF. CDR3 coding DNA: TGTGCCTGGAGTGCGGCAGGCTTGAACTATGGCTACACCTTC.